A single T cell receptor beta chain is shown here with its context. This sample was included in a study of T cells in Graves' hyperthyroidism and ophthalmopathy. Clinical Activity Scores of at least 3, NOSPECS grades of at least 4 and durations under 3 months characterized ophthalmopathy patients. Diagnoses were made from clinical symptoms, serum measures (thyroxine and TRAb), thyroid ultrasound and orbital computed tomography. Fresh peripheral blood, approximately 9.7 ml, was the source of the PBMCs. TCR beta CDR3 regions were amplified from RNA transcripts. First-round RT-PCR of the TCR CDR3 relied on the HTBI primer set. TCRdb processed the multiplex PCR reads anew with MiXCR; each CDR3 protein has one entry. The data contain fewer than 250,000 distinct CDR3 sequences, over 20% of them singletons. This receptor was identified in a woman aged 40 to 49 with Graves' ophthalmopathy. Source material: blood.

In nucleotides, the CDR3 is TGTGCCAGCAGCTTTCTGGTCGGGGGGCCTTCGAACACCGGGGAGCTGTTTTTT. It codes for CASSFLVGGPSNTGELFF. The chain links TRBV5-6 to TRBJ2-2; D is perhaps TRBD2 (7 bases). Per germline, CDR1 SGHDT and CDR2 YYEEEE. Trimming took off 2 bases at V and 0 bases at J, with 17 bases between the two ends. The CDR3 sequence is 18 residues long.